A selection of T cell receptor beta chains follows, all from one sample in a study of cytomegalovirus exposure and HLA in healthy donors. Sequencing used immunoSEQ multiplex PCR; TCRdb keeps in-frame clones, though not all of them. Of 40,000 or so clones detected, approximately 80% appear once; the ten largest clones hold about 1.5%. Sequenced material: PBMCs. The receptors here all came from a man aged 25 to 45 in good health and CMV-seronegative. Both conserved end residues are part of each CDR3.

TRBJ2-3,TRBV27,CASSWLTSGRGTDTQYF
TRBJ1-4,TRBV5-4,CASSPQGVLNEKLFF
TRBJ2-3,TRBV6-5,CASSYSRVLADTQYF
TRBJ2-1,TRBV9,CASSELAELYNEQFF
TRBJ2-2,TRBV27,CASNSPGTGELFF
TRBJ1-1,TRBV7-2,CASSSGGQGFPAFF
TRBJ1-2,TRBV7-2,CASSFGTGDYGYTF
TRBJ1-3,TRBV15,CATSLDRGQNTIYF
TRBJ1-4,TRBV15,CATSRVDRGRPATNEKLFF
TRBJ2-2,TRBV9,CASSVTGGFSGELFF
TRBJ2-1,TRBV19,CASSPKRGAGGTRYEQFF
TRBJ1-5,TRBV4-2,CASSLQGYSNQPQHF
TRBJ2-1,TRBV6-1,CASSVRIAGSNEQFF
TRBJ1-2,TRBV21-1,CASSKVKTGYGYTF
TRBJ2-1,TRBV11-2,CASSSGVGEQFF
TRBJ2-3,TRBV7-3,CASSSGLAGSADTQYF
TRBJ2-5,TRBV18,CASSFSSVQETQYF
TRBJ2-7,TRBV5-6,CASSREYSYEQYF
TRBJ2-5,TRBV10-1,CASSESSGSEETQYF
TRBJ2-6,TRBV5-1,CASSLAGYGAGANVLTF
TRBJ2-7,TRBV27,CASSLWQTNEQYF
TRBJ1-5,TRBV7-6,CASSPPGGTLGGNQPQHF
TRBJ2-5,TRBV7-7,CASSLNSGGRETQYF
TRBJ1-2,TRBV6-5,CASSLTGGHYGYTF